These 30 T cell receptor beta chains were sequenced from one sample in a study of T-cell reconstitution after alpha-beta-depleted transplantation in children. Construction of the TCRbeta library involved unique molecular identifiers. TCRdb processed the PCR reads anew with MiXCR; each CDR3 protein has one entry. This table holds hundreds of thousands of distinct CDR3 sequences, roughly 13% found once. The sample consisted of PBMCs, taken before TCRalphabeta/CD19-depleted stem cell transplant. The receptors here all came from a girl under 10 years old with congenital amegakaryocytic thrombocytopenia, due to receive a stem cell transplant.

The V and J genes are TRBV5-6 and TRBJ2-2, with TRBD2 matching over 9 bases. This CDR3 is built from 16 residues. CDR1 is SGHDT, CDR2 YYEEEE, per germline. J lost 0 bases, V lost 3 bases, and 3 bases had no gene match. CDR3 in amino acids: CASSSSGRPNTGELFF. The DNA for the CDR3 is TGTGCCAGCAGCTCCAGCGGGAGGCCGAACACCGGGGAGCTGTTTTTT.

This clonotype was detected many times. The CDR3: CASSLSRGGSYEQYF. The CDR3 DNA is TGTGCCAGCAGTTTATCTCGGGGGGGGAGCTACGAGCAGTACTTC. The chain carries TRBV27 and TRBJ2-7; 8 nucleotides align to TRBD2. CDR3 length: 15 amino acids. J was trimmed by 3 bases and V by 0 bases; bases with no gene match: 4. The germline CDR1 and CDR2 sequences are MNHEY and SMNVEV (reference sequence).

This clonotype showed up just a few times. Written as DNA, the CDR3 is TGTGCCAGCAGCTTGCTTCGGATCGGCGAGCAGTTCTTC. It encodes CASSLLRIGEQFF. The V call is TRBV7-3, the J call TRBJ2-1; D is unclear. This CDR3 comprises 13 residues. Germline-derived CDR1 and CDR2 are SGHTA and FQGTGA. Trimming left V 3 bases short and J 10 bases short, with 13 bases between.

Note on this clonotype: A read error may produce the germline difference seen at one junction end. The chain recombines TRBV3-1 with TRBJ1-2; D call uncertain. This CDR3 spans 19 amino acids. Germline CDR1 LGHDT, CDR2 YNNKEL (reference sequence). The CDR3 protein is CTSSSPPLMIHASNYGYTF. The CDR3 DNA sequence: TGTACCAGCAGTTCCCCACCCCTGATGATACATGCGTCTAACTATGGCTACACCTTC.

About this clonotype: This could be a read error, since a much larger clone is one nucleotide away. This CDR3 reads CAISFSRTIGDTQYF. Here the CDR3 DNA reads TGTGCCATCAGTTTTTCTAGGACTATCGGAGATACGCAGTATTTT. V usage is TRBV10-3 and J usage is TRBJ2-3; a weak D match, TRBD2 (6 bases). The CDR3 extends over 15 amino acids. Trimming left V 5 bases short and J 5 bases short, with 17 bases between. The germline gives CDR1 ENHRY, CDR2 SYGVKD.

The sample holds many counts of this clonotype. The CDR3 nucleotides are TGTGCCAGCAGTCAACAGGGGACTAATGAAAAACTGTTTTTT. This codes for CASSQQGTNEKLFF. This rearrangement joins TRBV12-3 or TRBV12-4 to TRBJ1-4; 7 bases align to TRBD1. The CDR3 loop spans 14 amino acids. The V gene end was trimmed by 5 bases and the J gene end by 2 bases; junction bases not matched to a gene: 2.

This clonotype was counted at least ten times. The chain employs TRBV7-8 and TRBJ2-3; D is perhaps TRBD2 (6 bases). The CDR3 sequence is 17 residues long. Trimming cost V 1 base and J 5 bases, with 19 bases left between them. Germline assignment: CDR1 SGHVS and CDR2 FQNEAQ. The CDR3 region has the DNA TGTGCCAGCAGCTTAGTGAGATTCTCCCCGGGGGAAGATACGCAGTATTTT. Its translation is CASSLVRFSPGEDTQYF.

The chain is built from TRBV25-1 and TRBJ1-2; no reliable D call. V was cut by 3 bases and J by 7 bases, with 12 bases left in between. Germline CDR1 is MGHDK and CDR2 is SYGVNS. CDR3 length equals 13 residues. DNA of the CDR3: TGTGCCAGCAGTGATCTCCACTTCGCTGGCTACACCTTC. Translation: CASSDLHFAGYTF.

This clonotype was seen ten or more times. The CDR3 DNA follows: TGTGCCAGCAGTTTTAACAGCCTCGGAGGCTACACCTTC. It yields the protein CASSFNSLGGYTF. The chain couples TRBV28 to TRBJ1-2, with unresolved D. V lost 3 bases to trimming and J lost 8 bases, with 13 bases between them. CDR3 length equals 13 residues. Germline V gene lookup returns CDR1 MDHEN and CDR2 SYDVKM.

This clonotype was found many times. V usage is TRBV19 and J usage is TRBJ2-3; 7 positions match TRBD2. From germline, CDR1 is LNHDA and CDR2 SQIVND (reference sequence). The CDR3 extends over 13 amino acids. Trimming at V came to 6 bases and at J to 3 bases, leaving 3 bases not matched to a gene. The CDR3 protein is CASRDSGTDTQYF. CDR3 in DNA: TGTGCCAGTAGGGATAGCGGGACAGATACGCAGTATTTT.

The chain combines TRBV2 with TRBJ2-1; 7 nucleotides align to TRBD2. The CDR3 is made up of 13 amino acids. The germline V gene encodes CDR1 SNHLY and CDR2 FYNNEI. Trimming removed 6 bases from V and 6 bases from J; junction bases left unmatched: 5. This chain's CDR3 is CASRWRETNEQFF. CDR3 DNA sequence: TGTGCCAGCAGGTGGCGGGAGACCAATGAGCAGTTCTTC.

This clonotype has a count of ten or more. The rearrangement uses TRBV3-1 and TRBJ1-6; no firm D call. Germline V gene lookup returns CDR1 LGHDT and CDR2 YNNKEL (reference sequence). CDR3 length: 11 amino acids. V was clipped by 3 bases and J by 12 bases, with 6 bases between them. The CDR3 coding sequence is TGTGCCAGCAGCCAGATCGGACCCCTCCACTTT. This encodes CASSQIGPLHF.

This clonotype was picked up many times. The rearrangement joins TRBV12-3 or TRBV12-4 to TRBJ2-1; no clear D. The CDR3 runs 12 residues. V lost 4 bases and J lost 7, with 8 bases in between. The CDR3 region is CASSSRRNEQFF. The CDR3 nucleotides are TGTGCCAGCAGTTCGCGTCGGAATGAGCAGTTCTTC.

This clonotype was recorded many times. This chain links TRBV29-1 with TRBJ2-7; 8 nucleotides agree with TRBD2. The CDR3 is made up of 14 amino acids. The V gene's germline CDR1 is SQVTM and CDR2 ANQGSEA. Germline trimming cut 2 bases from V and 2 bases from J; bases unmatched to any gene: 5. In DNA form, the CDR3 reads TGCAGCGTTGAACTTTTAGCGGGGCCCTACGAGCAGTACTTC. This encodes CSVELLAGPYEQYF.

To note about this clonotype: The missing conserved phenylalanine or tryptophan at the end of this CDR3 makes a read error likely. It is unclear where the CDR3 begins or ends on the DNA, so no DNA is shown, and the CDR3 is as TCRdb lists it. V is TRBV5-6 and J is TRBJ2-1. 9 amino acids form the CDR3, both terminal residues included. Per the germline V gene, CDR1 is SGHDT and CDR2 is YYEEEE. The CDR3: CASSWPRSA.

The J gene is TRBJ2-1, the V gene TRBV6-1; 8 positions agree with TRBD2. V trimming: 8 bases; J trimming: 0 bases; junction bases outside the gene matches: 6. CDR1 is MNHNS and CDR2 is SASEGT in the germline V gene. CDR3 size: 15 residues. DNA of the CDR3: TGTGCCAGCTCACGGGAGGGCTTCTCCTACAATGAGCAGTTCTTC. As protein: CASSREGFSYNEQFF.

This clonotype occurred many times. The chain recombines TRBV12-3 or TRBV12-4 with TRBJ2-5; no reliable D call. The CDR3 runs 13 residues. The V end was cut by 6 bases, the J end by 0 bases, with 8 bases between. CDR3 coding DNA: TGTGCCAGCAGGGAAAGGAACCAAGAGACCCAGTACTTC. Translation gives CASRERNQETQYF.

This clonotype came up many times. The V call is TRBV5-1, the J call TRBJ2-7; 7 positions match TRBD1. V shed 3 bases and J 5 bases; nucleotides not matched to a gene: 14. This CDR3 is built from 16 residues. Germline V gene lookup returns CDR1 SGHRS and CDR2 YFSETQ. CDR3 region: CASSSGTAGTGDEQYF. CDR3 nucleotides: TGCGCCAGCAGCTCCGGGACAGCCGGAACCGGTGACGAGCAGTACTTC.

This clonotype has just a few counts. This chain uses TRBV28 with TRBJ2-7; D uncertain. Trimming stripped 5 bases from V and 7 bases from J, with 9 bases between. Germline values: CDR1 MDHEN, CDR2 SYDVKM. This CDR3 has 11 residues. CDR3 sequence: CASSRLEEQYF. The CDR3 coding sequence is TGTGCCAGCAGTCGCCTTGAGGAGCAGTACTTC.

This chain links TRBV4-1 with TRBJ2-1; the D is unclear. V lost 4 bases, J lost 0 bases, and 13 bases lay in between. Per the germline V gene, CDR1 is MGHRA and CDR2 is YSYEKL. The CDR3 consists of 16 residues. CDR3 coding DNA: TGCGCCAGCAGCCCCCAGGCCCTTAGCTCCTACAATGAGCAGTTCTTC. Its protein is CASSPQALSSYNEQFF.

This clonotype was seen many times. The chain recombines TRBV29-1 with TRBJ2-1; D gene unclear. The CDR3 sequence is 15 residues long. Per germline, CDR1 SQVTM and CDR2 ANQGSEA. V was shortened by 4 bases and J by 1 base, with 14 bases between the two germline ends. The CDR3 loop is CSVGGTTASYNEQFF. DNA of the CDR3: TGCAGCGTTGGGGGAACTACTGCTTCCTACAATGAGCAGTTCTTC.

This clonotype was observed a few times. The rearrangement joins TRBV29-1 to TRBJ2-1; 14 bases match TRBD2. The CDR3 sequence is 15 residues long. Germline CDR1 is SQVTM and CDR2 is ANQGSEA. J lost 6 bases, V lost 1 base, and 2 bases had no gene match. As DNA, the CDR3 is TGCAGCGTTGAAGCGGGACTAGCGGGAGTCAATGAGCAGTTCTTC. Protein: CSVEAGLAGVNEQFF.

The V call is TRBV5-1, the J call TRBJ2-3; 10 positions agree with TRBD1. The V segment lost 4 bases and the J segment 4 bases; nucleotides outside the gene matches: 6. Germline CDR1 SGHRS, CDR2 YFSETQ. The CDR3 is 15 residues long. The CDR3 protein is CASSRDRGLPDTQYF. Here the CDR3 DNA reads TGCGCCAGCAGCCGGGACAGGGGCCTTCCAGATACGCAGTATTTT.

As for this clonotype: Possible read error: a much larger clone is one base away. This chain joins TRBV20-1 and TRBJ1-3, with 10 bases matching TRBD1. Germline CDR1 reads DFQATT; CDR2 reads SNEGSKA (reference sequence). The CDR3 totals 19 residues. The DNA for the CDR3 is TGCTGTGCTAGAGGGGCAGAATTGTATGACAGGGGGCCTGGAAACACCATATATTTT. It yields the protein CCARGAELYDRGPGNTIYF.

This clonotype came up a few times. The chain joins TRBV18 to TRBJ1-2, with D perhaps TRBD1 (5 bases). This CDR3 is 15 amino acids long. V dropped 1 base and J dropped 1 base, with 10 bases sitting between them. The germline CDR1 and CDR2 sequences are KGHSH and LQKENI. The DNA of the CDR3 is TGTGCCAGCTCACCACGGCAGGACATTAACTATGGCTACACCTTC. Protein: CASSPRQDINYGYTF.

The rearrangement uses TRBV12-3 or TRBV12-4 and TRBJ1-3; a weak D match, TRBD1 (5 bases). The germline V and J ends were trimmed by 5 bases and 0 bases, with 11 bases remaining between them. This CDR3 comprises 15 residues. This CDR3 is CASSPWGGSGNTIYF. The CDR3, as DNA: TGTGCCAGCAGTCCCTGGGGGGGCTCTGGAAACACCATATATTTT.

In its sample, this clonotype was seen many times. The genes are TRBV12-3 or TRBV12-4 and TRBJ2-3; D not certain. This CDR3 comprises 11 residues. V was cut by 6 bases and J by 5 bases, with 6 bases left in between. The CDR3: CASSFKDTQYF. The CDR3 nucleotides are TGTGCCAGCAGCTTCAAAGATACGCAGTATTTT.

The chain has TRBV20-1 and TRBJ2-1; perhaps TRBD2 as D (5 bases). The CDR3 covers 13 residues. The germline CDR1 and CDR2 sequences are DFQATT and SNEGSKA (reference sequence). Trimming took off 6 bases at V and 4 bases at J, with 13 bases between the two ends. This chain's CDR3 is CSAKNGVYNEQFF. CDR3 nucleotides: TGCAGTGCCAAGAACGGGGTTTACAATGAGCAGTTCTTC.

This clonotype was seen a handful of times. This chain joins TRBV5-1 and TRBJ2-1, with D hard to call. Germline CDR1 SGHRS, CDR2 YFSETQ. The V gene lost 4 bases and the J gene lost 3 bases, with 29 bases spanning the gap. The CDR3 spans 20 residues. The CDR3 DNA sequence: TGCGCCAGCAGCCTATCGAGTGCGCTACGATCGAAGTTTTACTACAATGAGCAGTTCTTC. Translating it yields CASSLSSALRSKFYYNEQFF. Using reference TRBV5-1 and TRBJ2-1 for the parts outside the CDR3, the full variable domain is KAGVTQTPRYLIKTRGQQVTLSCSPISGHRSVSWYQQTPGQGLQFLFEYFSETQRNKGNFPGRFSGRQFSNSRSEMNVSTLELGDSALYLCASSLSSALRSKFYYNEQFFGPGTRLTVL.

This clonotype was recorded many times. The chain employs TRBV20-1 and TRBJ2-2; 9 bases map to TRBD1. Germline-derived CDR1 and CDR2 are DFQATT and SNEGSKA (reference sequence). The CDR3 totals 16 residues. J was trimmed by 1 base and V by 3 bases; bases with no gene match: 6. CDR3 nucleotide sequence: TGCAGTGCTAGGCCCGGGGACAGGGAGAACACCGGGGAGCTGTTTTTT. Encoded protein: CSARPGDRENTGELFF.